A selection of T cell receptor beta chains follows, all from one sample in a study of cytomegalovirus exposure and HLA in healthy donors. The repertoire was sequenced with immunoSEQ multiplex PCR; TCRdb's copy has only in-frame clones and lacks some. The sample records about 160,000 clones, around 74% being singletons. The sequenced material came from PBMCs. All receptors come from a female donor in good health and CMV-seronegative. Both conserved end residues are part of each CDR3. Fields, in order: CDR3 length, D gene, V gene, J gene, clone size, CDR3 protein, CDR3 DNA. The D gene is left open where the match is weak. Where a row states a size, it is once, few, many or the class of an expanded clone; other rows omit it.

>14|.|TRBV19|TRBJ1-3|.
CASSIVGSGNTIYF
TGTGCCAGTAGTATAGTCGGCTCTGGAAACACCATATATTTT
>15|TRBD1|TRBV25-1|TRBJ1-3|few
CASGGQSYSGNTIYF
TGTGCCAGCGGGGGACAGAGCTACTCTGGAAACACCATATATTTT
>14|TRBD1|TRBV5-6|TRBJ2-7|.
CASSLVRDSYEQYF
TGTGCCAGCAGCTTAGTTCGGGACAGCTACGAGCAGTACTTC
>12|.|TRBV29-1|TRBJ2-7|.
CSGKVSSYEQYF
TGCAGCGGCAAAGTCAGCTCCTACGAGCAGTACTTC
>14|TRBD2|TRBV30|TRBJ2-1|.
CAWMRVSGYNEQFF
TGTGCCTGGATGCGGGTTAGCGGGTACAATGAGCAGTTCTTC
>12|TRBD1|TRBV5-6|TRBJ1-4|.
CASSLDRGKLFF
TGTGCCAGCAGCTTGGACAGGGGAAAACTGTTTTTT
>14|.|TRBV5-4|TRBJ2-7|.
CASSLAVYSYEQYF
TGTGCCAGCAGCTTGGCAGTATATTCCTACGAGCAGTACTTC
>13|.|TRBV27|TRBJ2-5|.
CASSFSGEETQYF
TGTGCCAGCAGTTTTTCGGGGGAAGAGACCCAGTACTTC
>13|TRBD2|TRBV5-3|TRBJ2-7|.
CARSLTSAGRWDF
TGTGCCAGAAGCCTTACTAGCGCCGGGAGGTGGGACTTC
>17|.|TRBV18|TRBJ1-5|.
CASSPPLQTGGNQPQHF
TGTGCCAGCTCACCACCTTTGCAAACCGGGGGCAATCAGCCCCAGCATTTT
>15|TRBD1|TRBV5-1|TRBJ1-3|.
CASSLGDSSGNTIYF
TGCGCCAGCAGCTTGGGGGACAGCTCTGGAAACACCATATATTTT
>13|.|TRBV7-9|TRBJ2-7|.
CASSLSTGDEQYF
TGTGCCAGCAGCTTATCCACAGGCGACGAGCAGTACTTC
>15|TRBD1|TRBV11-2|TRBJ1-2|once
CASSLTRGRDYGYTF
TGTGCCAGCAGCTTGACCAGGGGGCGAGACTATGGCTACACCTTC
>15|.|TRBV5-4|TRBJ2-7|.
CASSSGGLLPTGQYF
TGTGCCAGCAGCTCGGGGGGCCTTCTGCCGACTGGGCAGTACTTC
>14|TRBD1|TRBV15|TRBJ2-7|.
CATSRDRQGREQYF
TGTGCCACCAGCAGAGATCGACAGGGTCGCGAGCAGTACTTC
>15|TRBD1|TRBV5-1|TRBJ1-2|few
CASSRSEGAREGYTF
TGCGCCAGCAGCCGATCCGAGGGGGCGCGGGAAGGCTACACCTTC
>15|TRBD1|TRBV7-8|TRBJ2-7|.
CASSLVMGQGYEQYF
TGTGCCAGCAGCTTAGTCATGGGACAGGGATACGAGCAGTACTTC
>17|TRBD2|TRBV27|TRBJ2-3|once
CASSSWTSGKKMHTQYF
TGTGCCAGCAGTTCATGGACTAGCGGGAAAAAGATGCATACGCAGTATTTT
>16|TRBD1|TRBV10-2|TRBJ1-1|.
CASSRTTTGGETEAFF
TGCGCCAGCAGTCGGACAACGACAGGGGGGGAGACTGAAGCTTTCTTT
>15|.|TRBV30|TRBJ1-2|.
CAWSKGVKINYGYTF
TGTGCCTGGAGTAAGGGGGTAAAGATAAACTATGGCTACACCTTC
>15|.|TRBV27|TRBJ2-7|.
CASSLSFGSSYEQYF
TGTGCCAGCAGTTTATCCTTCGGGAGCAGTTACGAGCAGTACTTC
>14|.|TRBV30|TRBJ2-3|.
CAPPRQAEGDTQYF
TGTGCCCCCCCCAGGCAGGCCGAAGGTGATACGCAGTATTTT
>14|.|TRBV6-1|TRBJ1-2|.
CASSESRPDYGYTF
TGTGCCAGCAGTGAATCTAGGCCGGACTATGGCTACACCTTC
>17|TRBD1|TRBV2|TRBJ1-6|few
CASNPQGVSSYNSPLHF
TGTGCCAGCAACCCCCAGGGGGTCAGCTCCTATAATTCACCCCTCCACTTT
>15|TRBD2|TRBV6-1|TRBJ2-7|.
CASSGGGLRAYEQYF
TGTGCCAGCAGTGGCGGGGGGTTGAGGGCCTACGAGCAGTACTTC
>17|TRBD1|TRBV5-5|TRBJ1-3|once
CASSLGPGGLSGNTIYF
TGTGCCAGCAGCTTGGGGCCAGGGGGCTTGTCTGGAAACACCATATATTTT
>14|TRBD1|TRBV5-1|TRBJ2-7|.
CASTPGQGEYEQYF
TGCGCCAGCACGCCGGGACAGGGGGAATACGAGCAGTACTTC
>13|TRBD1|TRBV2|TRBJ1-6|once
CASMGTVNSPLHF
TGTGCCAGCATGGGGACAGTTAATTCACCCCTCCACTTT
>15|.|TRBV2|TRBJ1-2|.
CASSGLAGARRGYTF
TGTGCCAGCAGTGGTTTGGCAGGGGCGCGGAGAGGCTACACCTTC
>14|.|TRBV5-6|TRBJ2-3|.
CASSSTGYTDTQYF
TGTGCCAGCAGCTCAACAGGTTACACAGATACGCAGTATTTT
>14|TRBD1|TRBV11-3|TRBJ1-1|.
CASSSQGEATEAFF
TGTGCCAGCAGCTCGCAGGGGGAAGCGACTGAAGCTTTCTTT
>14|TRBD1|TRBV6-5|TRBJ2-1|.
CASRWDRSYNEQFF
TGTGCCAGCAGATGGGACAGGTCCTACAATGAGCAGTTCTTC
>16|TRBD1|TRBV6-6|TRBJ1-3|.
CASSYQGENSGNTIYF
TGTGCCAGCAGTTACCAGGGGGAAAACTCTGGAAACACCATATATTTT
>16|TRBD1|TRBV7-2|TRBJ2-2|.
CASSSPAGGFTGELFF
TGTGCCAGCAGCTCCCCGGCAGGGGGCTTCACCGGGGAGCTGTTTTTT
>14|.|TRBV5-5|TRBJ2-7|few
CASSPTGGGRREYF
TGTGCCAGCAGCCCTACAGGGGGGGGCCGGAGGGAGTACTTC
>15|.|TRBV5-1|TRBJ2-3|.
CASSSLRERTDTQYF
TGCGCCAGCAGCTCGCTGCGAGAGCGCACAGATACGCAGTATTTT
>14|.|TRBV2|TRBJ1-6|.
CASNLGQGYSPLHF
TGTGCCAGTAATTTGGGGCAGGGCTATTCACCCCTCCACTTT
>13|.|TRBV9|TRBJ1-2|.
CASSPWANYGYTF
TGTGCCAGCAGCCCGTGGGCCAACTATGGCTACACCTTC
>14|.|TRBV2|TRBJ1-1|few
CASSDVAMNTEAFF
TGTGCCAGCAGTGATGTGGCCATGAACACTGAAGCTTTCTTT
>16|TRBD1|TRBV19|TRBJ1-3|.
CASRRTGAFSGNTIYF
TGTGCCAGTAGACGGACAGGGGCCTTCTCTGGAAACACCATATATTTT
>15|.|TRBV4-1|TRBJ2-7|.
CASSPWAQSSYEQYF
TGCGCCAGCAGCCCCTGGGCGCAGAGCTCCTACGAGCAGTACTTC
>15|TRBD2|TRBV4-1|TRBJ2-7|.
CASGPWAGETYEQYF
TGCGCCAGCGGCCCTTGGGCGGGGGAGACCTACGAGCAGTACTTC
>18|.|TRBV6-1|TRBJ2-2|.
CASSEFRPGATNTGELFF
TGTGCCAGCAGTGAATTCCGTCCAGGGGCGACGAACACCGGGGAGCTGTTTTTT
>15|TRBD2|TRBV10-3|TRBJ2-5|few
CAIRGTSAGEETQYF
TGTGCCATCAGGGGGACTAGCGCCGGCGAAGAGACCCAGTACTTC
>14|.|TRBV2|TRBJ1-4|.
CASILDLTNEKLFF
TGTGCCAGCATATTGGACTTAACTAATGAAAAACTGTTTTTT
>14|TRBD1|TRBV5-1|TRBJ2-7|.
CASSVTGGGYEQYF
TGCGCCAGCAGCGTTACAGGGGGCGGCTACGAGCAGTACTTC
>15|TRBD1|TRBV30|TRBJ2-5|.
CAWSGKQGVGETQYF
TGTGCCTGGAGTGGAAAACAGGGGGTAGGCGAGACCCAGTACTTC
>15|TRBD1|TRBV27|TRBJ1-1|.
CASSLRPGGYTEAFF
TGTGCCAGCAGTTTACGACCAGGGGGCTACACTGAAGCTTTCTTT
>17|.|TRBV16|TRBJ1-1|.
CASSQRERTVMNTEAFF
TGTGCCAGCAGCCAACGAGAGCGGACAGTGATGAACACTGAAGCTTTCTTT